What follows are 13 T cell receptor beta chains derived from one specimen sequenced in a study of cytomegalovirus exposure and HLA in healthy donors. Here immunoSEQ multiplex PCR was the method, and the copy in TCRdb shows in-frame clones only, minus some. The sample consists of some 210,000 clones, approximately 87% of them appearing once. The specimen sequenced was PBMCs. Receptors originate from a woman aged 18-29 years in good health and CMV-seronegative.

V is TRBV7-6 and J is TRBJ2-3; TRBD1 matches 9 bases. Germline V CDR1 and CDR2: SGHVS, FNYEAQ. Trimming removed 6 bases from V and 3 bases from J; junction bases left unmatched: 10. CDR3 length: 16 amino acids. CDR3 bases: TGTGCCAGCAGGGACGGGACAGGGATCGGGACAGATACGCAGTATTTT. As protein: CASRDGTGIGTDTQYF.

The chain carries TRBV9 and TRBJ2-7; 9 bases line up with TRBD2. CDR3 length: 14 amino acids. CDR1 and CDR2 (germline): SGDLS, YYNGEE. Germline trimming cut 2 bases from V and 3 bases from J; bases unmatched to any gene: 3. CDR3: CASSVSSGIYEQYF. In DNA form, the CDR3 reads TGTGCCAGCAGCGTGTCTAGCGGGATCTACGAGCAGTACTTC.

J is TRBJ2-7 and V is TRBV5-3; 8 bases match TRBD1. TRBV5-3 is placed among ORFs of uncertain function. J lost 6 bases, V lost 4 bases, and 9 bases had no gene match. CDR3 size: 14 residues. The chain's CDR3 is CARSKPDREREQYF. CDR3 DNA sequence: TGTGCCAGAAGCAAACCGGACAGGGAGCGCGAGCAGTACTTC.

V and J are TRBV10-2 and TRBJ2-1; 8 nucleotides align to TRBD1. J lost 4 bases, V lost 6 bases, and 8 bases had no gene match. CDR1 and CDR2 from the germline V gene are WSHSY and SAAADI. The CDR3 length is 15 residues. The CDR3 coding sequence is TGCGCCAGCAGCCCTGACAGGGGCCAGTACAATGAGCAGTTCTTC. Translation: CASSPDRGQYNEQFF.

The J gene is TRBJ2-1, the V gene TRBV9; D is perhaps TRBD2 (5 bases). This CDR3 comprises 13 residues. The germline gives CDR1 SGDLS, CDR2 YYNGEE. The V and J ends lost 3 bases and 9 bases respectively, with 13 bases between them. CDR3 protein: CASSGLATGEQFF. In nucleotides, the CDR3 is TGTGCCAGCAGCGGCTTAGCGACGGGTGAGCAGTTCTTC.

This clone was detected a few times. The CDR3 nucleotides are TGTGCCACCGGACAGGGGAATGGCTACACCTTC. Amino acids: CATGQGNGYTF. The rearrangement uses TRBV27 and TRBJ1-2, with 9 bases lining up with TRBD1. The V gene end was trimmed by 10 bases and the J gene end by 6 bases; junction bases not matched to a gene: 3. Per germline, CDR1 MNHEY and CDR2 SMNVEV (reference sequence). There are 11 residues in the CDR3.

The chain links TRBV27 to TRBJ1-5; TRBD1 might be the D (5 bases). The CDR3 extends over 14 amino acids. Trimming removed 5 bases from V and 9 bases from J, with 17 bases in between. Germline CDR1 reads MNHEY; CDR2 reads SMNVEV (reference sequence). CDR3 amino acids: CASSVRQFGGPQHF. The CDR3 region has the DNA TGTGCCAGCAGTGTCCGACAGTTCGGGGGGCCCCAGCATTTT.

In DNA form, the CDR3 reads TGCGCCAGCAGCTCCGAACCGTACCGCTACAATGAGCAGTTCTTC. Translation gives CASSSEPYRYNEQFF. V gene TRBV4-1 combines with J gene TRBJ2-1, with unresolved D. V shed 5 bases and J shed 3 bases, with 14 bases lying between them. The CDR3 loop spans 15 amino acids. The germline CDR1 and CDR2 sequences are MGHRA and YSYEKL.

The chain joins TRBV19 to TRBJ1-1; the match to TRBD1 covers 7 bases. The germline CDR1 and CDR2 sequences are LNHDA and SQIVND (reference sequence). Losses at the gene ends were 9 bases for V and 3 bases for J; bases not matched to a gene: 13. The CDR3 consists of 15 residues. CDR3 sequence (DNA): TGTGCCAGCGCTTCACCAGGGGGTAGATACACTGAAGCTTTCTTT. Amino acids: CASASPGGRYTEAFF.

The genes are TRBV11-2 and TRBJ2-7; no definite D call. Deletions cut 4 bases from V and 7 bases from J, with 11 bases between. Germline V gene data show CDR1 as SGHAT and CDR2 as FQNNGV. The CDR3 runs 12 residues. In DNA form, the CDR3 reads TGTGCCAGCAGCTACCCCTTGGGGGAGCAGTACTTC. Protein: CASSYPLGEQYF. Drawing the rest from reference TRBV11-2 and TRBJ2-7, the complete variable domain is EAGVAQSPRYKIIEKRQSVAFWCNPISGHATLYWYQQILGQGPKLLIQFQNNGVVDDSQLPKDRFSAERLKGVDSTLKIQPAKLEDSAVYLCASSYPLGEQYFGPGTRLTVT.

This sequence joins TRBV30 and TRBJ1-5; TRBD1 agrees at 8 bases. There are 15 residues in the CDR3. Trimming took 2 bases from V and 3 from J; bases not matched to a gene: 6. Per the germline V gene, CDR1 is GTSNPN and CDR2 is SVGIG (reference sequence). CDR3 coding DNA: TGTGCCTGGAGTCCTCGGACAGGGAACAATCAGCCCCAGCATTTT. Translation: CAWSPRTGNNQPQHF. The full variable domain, completed using reference TRBV30 and TRBJ1-5, is SQTIHQWPATLVQPVGSPLSLECTVEGTSNPNLYWYRQAAGRGLQLLFYSVGIGQISSEVPQNLSASRPQDRQFILSSKKLLLSDSGFYLCAWSPRTGNNQPQHFGDGTRLSIL.

V and J are TRBV27 and TRBJ2-3; 7 bases align to TRBD2. The CDR3 consists of 15 residues. J lost 0 bases, V lost 3 bases, and 3 bases had no gene match. The germline gives CDR1 MNHEY, CDR2 SMNVEV (reference sequence). The CDR3 protein is CASSFARESTDTQYF. The CDR3, as DNA: TGTGCCAGCAGTTTCGCGCGGGAGAGCACAGATACGCAGTATTTT.

This chain links TRBV30 with TRBJ2-7, with 8 bases fitting TRBD2. V dropped 2 bases and J dropped 1; count of bases not matched to a gene: 4. The CDR3 has 14 residues. The germline V gene has CDR1 GTSNPN and CDR2 SVGIG (reference sequence). DNA of the CDR3: TGTGCCTGGAGTATGACGGGGGGGTCCTACGAGCAGTACTTC. Protein: CAWSMTGGSYEQYF.